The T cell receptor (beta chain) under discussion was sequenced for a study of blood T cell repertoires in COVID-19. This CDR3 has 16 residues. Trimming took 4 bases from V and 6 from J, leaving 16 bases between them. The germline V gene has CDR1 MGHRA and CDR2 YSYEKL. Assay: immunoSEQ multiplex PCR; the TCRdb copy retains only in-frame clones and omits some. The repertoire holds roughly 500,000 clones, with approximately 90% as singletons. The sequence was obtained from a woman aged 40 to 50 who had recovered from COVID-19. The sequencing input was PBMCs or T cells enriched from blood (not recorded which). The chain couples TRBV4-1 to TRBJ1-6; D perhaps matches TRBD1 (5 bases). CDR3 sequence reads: CASSPNGARLNSPLHF. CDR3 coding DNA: TGCGCCAGCAGCCCCAATGGGGCAAGGCTTAATTCACCCCTCCACTTT.